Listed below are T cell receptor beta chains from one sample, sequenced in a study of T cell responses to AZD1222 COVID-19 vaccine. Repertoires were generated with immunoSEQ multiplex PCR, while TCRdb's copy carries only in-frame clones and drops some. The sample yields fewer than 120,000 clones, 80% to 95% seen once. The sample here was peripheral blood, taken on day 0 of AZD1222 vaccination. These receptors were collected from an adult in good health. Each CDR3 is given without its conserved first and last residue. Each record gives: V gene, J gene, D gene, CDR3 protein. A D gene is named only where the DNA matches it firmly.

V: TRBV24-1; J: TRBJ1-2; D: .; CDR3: ATSDSWALIMRGYT
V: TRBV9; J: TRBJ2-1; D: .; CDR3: ASSVGVEQF
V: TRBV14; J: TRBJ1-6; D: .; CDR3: ASSLNPRSPLH
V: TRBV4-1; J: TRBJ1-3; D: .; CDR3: ASSQKGQDRSGNTIY
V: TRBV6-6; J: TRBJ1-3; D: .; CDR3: ASSYSVQRNTIY
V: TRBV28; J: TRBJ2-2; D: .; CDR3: ASRISGRMVGELF
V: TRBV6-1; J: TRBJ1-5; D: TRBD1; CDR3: ASSERQGGNQPQH
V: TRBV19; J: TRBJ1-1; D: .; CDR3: ASSIGLVSMNTEAF
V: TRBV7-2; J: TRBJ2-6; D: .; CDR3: ASSLAVVLLNSGANVLT
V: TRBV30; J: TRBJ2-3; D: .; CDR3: AWSLTDTQY
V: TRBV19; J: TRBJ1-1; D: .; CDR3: ASSMGGRTEAF
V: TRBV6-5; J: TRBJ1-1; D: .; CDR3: ASSYGSVPLAF
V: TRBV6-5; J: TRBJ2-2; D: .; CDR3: ASSLGHSNTGELF
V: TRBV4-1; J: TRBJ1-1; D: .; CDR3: ASSQGWEYTEAF
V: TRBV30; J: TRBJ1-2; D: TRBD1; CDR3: ACEKTGVNYGYT
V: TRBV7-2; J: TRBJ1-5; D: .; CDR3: ASSLNNQPQH
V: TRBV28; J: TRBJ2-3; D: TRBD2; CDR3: ASSPHGGGATDTQY
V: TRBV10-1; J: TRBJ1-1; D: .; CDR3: ASSESKGGRDTEAF
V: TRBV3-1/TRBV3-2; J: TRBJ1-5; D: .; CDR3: ASSPSGDNQPQH
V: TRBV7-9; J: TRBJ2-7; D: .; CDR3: ASSLNYEQY
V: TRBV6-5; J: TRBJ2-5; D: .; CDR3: ASSHRIQETQY
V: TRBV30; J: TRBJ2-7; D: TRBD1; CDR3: AWSLTTGAYEQY
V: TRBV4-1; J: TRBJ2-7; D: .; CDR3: ASSQAKNSGYEQY
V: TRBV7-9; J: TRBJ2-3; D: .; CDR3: ASSDRWSTDTQY
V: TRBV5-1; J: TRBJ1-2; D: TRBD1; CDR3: ASSSGTASYT
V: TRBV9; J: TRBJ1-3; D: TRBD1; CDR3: ASSVEGQGNTIY
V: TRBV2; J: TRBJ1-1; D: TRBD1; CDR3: ASSDPPGGAGVNTEAF
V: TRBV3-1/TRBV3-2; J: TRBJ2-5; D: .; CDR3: ASSQIRKETQY
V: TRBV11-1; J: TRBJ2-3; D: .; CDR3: ASSLAWDTQY
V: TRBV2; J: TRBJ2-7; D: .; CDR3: ASSSHTGGPSHEQY
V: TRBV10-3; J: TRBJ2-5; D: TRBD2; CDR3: AIMSAGEETQY
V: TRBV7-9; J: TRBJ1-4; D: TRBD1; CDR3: ASSLHPGQGATNEKLF
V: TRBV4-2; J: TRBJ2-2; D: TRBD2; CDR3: ASSQAYLSGGDTGELF
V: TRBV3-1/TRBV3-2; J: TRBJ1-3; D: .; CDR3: ASSQISGNTIY
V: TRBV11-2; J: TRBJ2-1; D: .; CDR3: ASSLGIEEF
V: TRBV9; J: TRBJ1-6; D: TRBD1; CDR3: ASSADRGRSPLH
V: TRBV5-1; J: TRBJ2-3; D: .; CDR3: ASRAGLSSTDTQY
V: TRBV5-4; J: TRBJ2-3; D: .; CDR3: ASSLRWDSTDTQY
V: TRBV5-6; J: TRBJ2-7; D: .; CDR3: ASTQGMSYEQY
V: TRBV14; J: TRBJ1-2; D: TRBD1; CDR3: ASSRDRGDYGYT
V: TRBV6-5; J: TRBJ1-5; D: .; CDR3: ASRSPGAGNQPQH
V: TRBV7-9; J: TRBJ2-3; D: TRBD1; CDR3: ASSSGDRANTDTQY
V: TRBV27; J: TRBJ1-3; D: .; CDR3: ASSVNWPSSGNTIY
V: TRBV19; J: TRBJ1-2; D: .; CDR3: ASTGSLYGYT
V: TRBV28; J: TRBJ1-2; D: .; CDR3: ASTWGGISARGYT